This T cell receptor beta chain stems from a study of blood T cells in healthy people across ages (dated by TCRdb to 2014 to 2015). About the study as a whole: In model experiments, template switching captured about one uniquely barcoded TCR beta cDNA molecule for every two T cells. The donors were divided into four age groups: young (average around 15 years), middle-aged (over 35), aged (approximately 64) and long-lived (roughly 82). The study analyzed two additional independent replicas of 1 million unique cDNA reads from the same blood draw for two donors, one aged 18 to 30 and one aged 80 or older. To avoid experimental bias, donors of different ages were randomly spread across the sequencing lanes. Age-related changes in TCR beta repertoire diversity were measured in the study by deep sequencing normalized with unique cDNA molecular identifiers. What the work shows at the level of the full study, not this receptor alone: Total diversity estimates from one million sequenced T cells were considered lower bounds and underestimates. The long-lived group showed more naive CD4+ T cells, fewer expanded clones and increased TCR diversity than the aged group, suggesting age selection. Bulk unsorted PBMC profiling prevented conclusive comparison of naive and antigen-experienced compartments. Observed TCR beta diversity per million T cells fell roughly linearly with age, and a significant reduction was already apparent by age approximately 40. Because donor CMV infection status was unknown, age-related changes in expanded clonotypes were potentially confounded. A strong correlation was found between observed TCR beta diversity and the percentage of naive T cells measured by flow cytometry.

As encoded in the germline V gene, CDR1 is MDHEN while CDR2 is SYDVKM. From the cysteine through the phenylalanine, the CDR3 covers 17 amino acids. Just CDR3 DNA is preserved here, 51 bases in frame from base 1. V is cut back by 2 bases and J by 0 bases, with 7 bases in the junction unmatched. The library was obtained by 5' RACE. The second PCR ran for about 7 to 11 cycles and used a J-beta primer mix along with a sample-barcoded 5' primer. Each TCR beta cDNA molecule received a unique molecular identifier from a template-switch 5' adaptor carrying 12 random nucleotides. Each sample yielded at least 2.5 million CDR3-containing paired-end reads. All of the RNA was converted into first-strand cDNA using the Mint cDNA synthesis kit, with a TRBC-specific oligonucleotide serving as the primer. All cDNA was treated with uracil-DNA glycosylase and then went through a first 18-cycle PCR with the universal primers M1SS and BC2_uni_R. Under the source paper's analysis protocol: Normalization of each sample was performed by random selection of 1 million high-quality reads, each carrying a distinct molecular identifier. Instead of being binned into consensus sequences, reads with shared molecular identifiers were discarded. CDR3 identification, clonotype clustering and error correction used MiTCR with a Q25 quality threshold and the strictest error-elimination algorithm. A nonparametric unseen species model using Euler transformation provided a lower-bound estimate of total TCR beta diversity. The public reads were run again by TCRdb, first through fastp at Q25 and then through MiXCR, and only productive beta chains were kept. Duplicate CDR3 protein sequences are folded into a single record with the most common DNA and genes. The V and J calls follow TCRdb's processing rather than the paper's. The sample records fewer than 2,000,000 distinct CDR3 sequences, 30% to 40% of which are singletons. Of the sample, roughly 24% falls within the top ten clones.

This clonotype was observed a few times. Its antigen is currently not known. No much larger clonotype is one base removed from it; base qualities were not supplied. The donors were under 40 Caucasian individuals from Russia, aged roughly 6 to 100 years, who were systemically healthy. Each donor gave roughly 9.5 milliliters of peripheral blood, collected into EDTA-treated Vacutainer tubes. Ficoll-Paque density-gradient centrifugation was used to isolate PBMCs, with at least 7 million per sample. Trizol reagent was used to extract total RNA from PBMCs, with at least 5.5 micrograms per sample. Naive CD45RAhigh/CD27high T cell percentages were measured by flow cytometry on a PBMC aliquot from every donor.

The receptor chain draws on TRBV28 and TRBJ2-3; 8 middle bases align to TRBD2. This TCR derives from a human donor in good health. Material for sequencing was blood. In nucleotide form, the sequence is TGTGCCAGCAGTTTAGCGGGGGGCCACCTTAGCACAGATACGCAGTATTTT. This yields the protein CASSLAGGHLSTDTQYF.